Presented here are 13 T cell receptor beta chains from one specimen sequenced in a study of T cell responses to AZD1222 COVID-19 vaccine (dated by TCRdb to 2020 to 2023). This sample's time point label indicates: about 28 days (+/-7) after the second vaccine dose. The method was the immunoSEQ multiplex PCR assay. TCRdb took over this immuneACCESS table, retaining in-frame rearrangements with V and J assigned. Such tables are incomplete; in checked studies, under half of the missing clones stem from an unresolved V gene, and the remainder is unexplained. For this sample the table gives under 140,000 clones, of which around nine tenths were detected only once. The leading ten clones occupy 15% of the sample. The material was peripheral blood, obtained 28 days after the second AZD1222 dose. These receptors were taken from an adult who received the AZD1222 COVID-19 vaccine.

V is TRBV5-1 and J is TRBJ1-2; D is perhaps TRBD1 (5 bases). Germline CDR1 SGHRS, CDR2 YFSETQ. The V end lost 4 bases, the J end lost 3 bases, and 16 bases lay between the germline ends. This CDR3 has 15 amino acids. Here the CDR3 DNA reads TGCGCCAGCAGCCCCCTTTTCTCGGGGGACTATGGCTACACCTTC. It codes for CASSPLFSGDYGYTF.

V is TRBV27 and J is TRBJ1-5, with TRBD1 identical over 12 bases. V shed 7 bases, J shed 2 bases, and the junction held 12 bases outside the gene matches. In germline, CDR1 is MNHEY, CDR2 SMNVEV (reference sequence). The CDR3 consists of 18 residues. CDR3 DNA sequence: TGTGCCAGCACCCGGTGGGGACAGGGGGCAAGGGGCAATCAGCCCCAGCATTTT. This encodes CASTRWGQGARGNQPQHF.

This clone has just one count. The chain carries TRBV6-6 and TRBJ2-1; D is tentatively TRBD1 or TRBD2 (6 bases each). This CDR3 comprises 14 residues. V was trimmed by 5 bases and J by 4 bases, leaving 12 bases between them. The germline V gene encodes CDR1 MNHNY and CDR2 SVGAGI (reference sequence). CDR3 DNA: TGTGCCAGCAGTGGAGGGGGTTCGTACAATGAGCAGTTCTTC. Translation gives CASSGGGSYNEQFF.

J is TRBJ2-7 and V is TRBV7-9; TRBD2 might be the D (6 bases). This CDR3 spans 15 amino acids. The ends were cut back, 6 bases at V and 0 bases at J, with 15 bases in the middle. Germline V gives CDR1 SEHNR, CDR2 FQNEAQ (reference sequence). The CDR3 protein is CASSNPGLSSYEQYF. DNA for the CDR3: TGTGCCAGCAGTAATCCGGGACTGAGCTCCTACGAGCAGTACTTC.

CDR3 region: CASSVGTSGNTIYF. CDR3 in DNA: TGTGCCAGCAGCGTAGGGACCTCTGGAAACACCATATATTTT. The chain joins TRBV9 to TRBJ1-3; no firm D call. The CDR3 is 14 amino acids. Germline V lookup: CDR1 SGDLS, CDR2 YYNGEE. The V and J ends lost 0 bases and 0 bases respectively, with 4 bases between them.

The chain carries TRBV6-5 and TRBJ1-5; perhaps TRBD1 as D (6 bases). Looked up from germline, CDR1 is MNHEY and CDR2 is SVGAGI. Trimming stripped 5 bases from V and 6 bases from J, with 17 bases between. The CDR3 is made up of 15 amino acids. CDR3 nucleotide sequence: TGTGCCAGCAGTCCCCGGGGTCAGGGGATTCAGCCCCAGCATTTT. Protein sequence: CASSPRGQGIQPQHF.

This chain links TRBV11-3 with TRBJ2-1; 9 bases fit TRBD2. The ends lost 0 bases at V and 7 bases at J; junction bases unmatched: 13. From germline, CDR1 is SGHNT and CDR2 YENEEA. The CDR3 is 18 residues long. In nucleotides, the CDR3 is TGTGCCAGCAGCTTAGATCAGGGAGGGACTAGCAGCAGAAATGAGCAGTTCTTC. Its translation is CASSLDQGGTSSRNEQFF.

The chain joins TRBV5-6 to TRBJ1-5; possible D gene TRBD1, 6 bases. From germline, CDR1 is SGHDT and CDR2 YYEEEE. The CDR3 runs 14 residues. V was trimmed by 0 bases and J by 5 bases, leaving 9 bases between them. The CDR3 region has the DNA TGTGCCAGCAGCTTGGGAACAGGGTATCAGCCCCAGCATTTT. Its protein product is CASSLGTGYQPQHF.

V gene TRBV27 combines with J gene TRBJ1-5; D is undetermined. CDR3 length: 14 amino acids. From germline, CDR1 is MNHEY and CDR2 SMNVEV (reference sequence). V lost 3 bases, J lost 1 base, and 7 bases lay in between. The CDR3 spells CASSFLGSNQPQHF. Here the CDR3 DNA reads TGTGCCAGCAGTTTTTTGGGAAGCAATCAGCCCCAGCATTTT.

This chain connects TRBV3-1 (or the pseudogene TRBV3-2) to TRBJ2-3; weak D call: TRBD1 (7 bases). V lost 4 bases to trimming and J lost 0 bases, with 11 bases between them. The germline V gene encodes CDR1 LGHDT and CDR2 YNNKEL (reference sequence). The CDR3 totals 15 residues. CDR3 in amino acids: CASSPAGGSTDTQYF. CDR3 DNA sequence: TGTGCCAGCAGCCCCGCAGGGGGGAGCACAGATACGCAGTATTTT.

The chain links TRBV7-6 to TRBJ2-7; 10 nucleotides agree with TRBD1. The CDR3 is 14 amino acids. CDR1 and CDR2 (germline): SGHVS, FNYEAQ. Trimming removed 5 bases from V and 4 bases from J; junction bases left unmatched: 5. Written as DNA, the CDR3 is TGTGCCAGCAGCCCCGGGACAGGGGTATACGAGCAGTACTTC. Protein product: CASSPGTGVYEQYF.

This chain uses TRBV5-4 with TRBJ1-2, with 11 bases lining up with TRBD1. Germline trimming cut 1 base from V and 13 bases from J; bases unmatched to any gene: 9. The CDR3 covers 14 residues. CDR1 and CDR2 from the germline V gene are SGHNT and YYREEE (reference sequence). CDR3 in DNA: TGTGCCAGCAGCTTGAGAGGGGACAGGGGGAGCTGCACCTTC. Residues: CASSLRGDRGSCTF.

The J gene is TRBJ1-4, the V gene TRBV5-1; D remains unclear. V dropped 3 bases and J dropped 7 bases, with 7 bases sitting between them. CDR1 is SGHRS and CDR2 is YFSETQ in the germline V gene. This CDR3 spans 12 amino acids. The CDR3, as DNA: TGCGCCAGCAGCTCTTCCGGTGAAAAACTGTTTTTT. Its translation is CASSSSGEKLFF. Full variable domain (rest looked up from reference TRBV5-1 and TRBJ1-4): KAGVTQTPRYLIKTRGQQVTLSCSPISGHRSVSWYQQTPGQGLQFLFEYFSETQRNKGNFPGRFSGRQFSNSRSEMNVSTLELGDSALYLCASSSSGEKLFFGSGTQLSVL.